These 5 T cell receptor beta chains were sequenced from one sample in a study of blood T cell repertoires in COVID-19. The method was immunoSEQ multiplex PCR; TCRdb's version includes in-frame clones alone and lacks a portion of them. The data contain 60,000 to 70,000 clones, roughly 90% of them singletons. Source material: peripheral blood. The receptor source for this set is a woman aged 55-75 years with acute or convalescent COVID-19.

The J gene is TRBJ2-7, the V gene TRBV27; TRBD1 agrees at 7 bases. This CDR3 has 14 amino acids. With V trimmed by 6 bases and J by 1 base, 6 bases remained unmatched. Germline V gene sequence: CDR1 MNHEY, CDR2 SMNVEV (reference sequence). The CDR3 sequence is CASSRGGGSYEQYV. The DNA for the CDR3 is TGTGCCAGCAGCCGAGGGGGCGGTTCCTACGAGCAGTACGTC.

The rearrangement links TRBV24-1 to TRBJ2-1, with 7 bases that match TRBD2. J lost 7 bases, V lost 4 bases, and 3 bases had no gene match. CDR1 is KGHDR, CDR2 SFDVKD, per germline. The CDR3 covers 13 residues. Here the CDR3 reads CATSDPGLNEQFF. The DNA for the CDR3 is TGTGCCACCAGTGACCCGGGACTAAATGAGCAGTTCTTC.

The chain joins TRBV18 to TRBJ2-3, with unresolved D. The CDR3 extends over 15 amino acids. V lost 2 bases to trimming and J lost 8 bases, with 17 bases between them. CDR1 KGHSH and CDR2 LQKENI come from the germline V gene. The CDR3 region has the DNA TGTGCCAGCTCACCAGGTGGTGGGTCCCCAGGTACGCAGTATTTT. Protein product: CASSPGGGSPGTQYF.

The chain employs TRBV6-1 and TRBJ1-2; TRBD1 matches 7 bases. Germline loops: CDR1 MNHNS, CDR2 SASEGT. V shed 4 bases, J shed 6 bases, and the junction held 17 bases outside the gene matches. The CDR3 is 17 amino acids. CDR3 protein: CASSVFRVDRQGDGYTF. The CDR3 DNA follows: TGTGCCAGCAGTGTCTTCAGAGTAGATAGGCAGGGGGATGGCTACACCTTC.

The CDR3: CASSLGGGYEQYV. In nucleotides, the CDR3 is TGTGCCAGCAGCTTGGGCGGGGGTTACGAGCAGTACGTC. J is TRBJ2-7 and V is TRBV11-1; 7 bases match TRBD2. Germline CDR1 and CDR2: SGHAT and FQDESV (reference sequence). The CDR3 sequence is 13 residues long. Trimming cost V 3 bases and J 4 bases; bases outside gene matches: 3.